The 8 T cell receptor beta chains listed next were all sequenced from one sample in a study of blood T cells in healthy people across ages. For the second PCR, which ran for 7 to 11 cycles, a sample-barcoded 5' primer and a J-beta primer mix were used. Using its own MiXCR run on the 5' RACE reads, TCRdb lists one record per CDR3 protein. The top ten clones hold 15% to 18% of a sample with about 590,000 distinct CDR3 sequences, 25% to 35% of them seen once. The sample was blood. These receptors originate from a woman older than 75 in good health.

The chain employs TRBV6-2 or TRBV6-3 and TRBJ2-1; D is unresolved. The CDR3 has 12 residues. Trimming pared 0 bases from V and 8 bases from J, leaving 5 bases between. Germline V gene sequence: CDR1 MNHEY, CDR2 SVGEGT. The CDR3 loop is CASSYSLDEQFF. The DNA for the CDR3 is TGTGCCAGCAGTTACTCGCTGGATGAGCAGTTCTTC.

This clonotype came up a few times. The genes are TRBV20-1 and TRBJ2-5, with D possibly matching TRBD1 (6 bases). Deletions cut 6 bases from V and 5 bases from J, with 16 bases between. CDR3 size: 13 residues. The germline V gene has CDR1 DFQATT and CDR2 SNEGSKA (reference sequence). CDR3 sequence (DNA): TGCAGTGCCCCAGAACAGGGTCTGGAGACCCAGTACTTC. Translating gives CSAPEQGLETQYF.

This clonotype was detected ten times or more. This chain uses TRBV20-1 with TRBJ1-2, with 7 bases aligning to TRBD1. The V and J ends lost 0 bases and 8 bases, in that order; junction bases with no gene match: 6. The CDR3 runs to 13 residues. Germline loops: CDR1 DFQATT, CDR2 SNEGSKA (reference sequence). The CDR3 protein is CSARDSNRGGYTF. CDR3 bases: TGCAGTGCTAGAGACTCCAACAGGGGAGGCTACACCTTC.

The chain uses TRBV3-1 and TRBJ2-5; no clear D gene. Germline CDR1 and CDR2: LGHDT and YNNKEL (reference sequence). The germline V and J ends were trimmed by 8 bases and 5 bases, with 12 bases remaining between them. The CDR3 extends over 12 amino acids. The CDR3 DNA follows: TGTGCCAGCGGTCGCGCGACGGAGACCCAGTACTTC. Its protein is CASGRATETQYF.

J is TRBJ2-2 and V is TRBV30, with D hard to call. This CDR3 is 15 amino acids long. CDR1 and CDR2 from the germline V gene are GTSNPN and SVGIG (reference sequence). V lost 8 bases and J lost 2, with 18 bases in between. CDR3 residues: CAAAFGTSNTGELFF. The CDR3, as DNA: TGTGCCGCGGCGTTCGGAACTTCAAACACCGGGGAGCTGTTTTTT.

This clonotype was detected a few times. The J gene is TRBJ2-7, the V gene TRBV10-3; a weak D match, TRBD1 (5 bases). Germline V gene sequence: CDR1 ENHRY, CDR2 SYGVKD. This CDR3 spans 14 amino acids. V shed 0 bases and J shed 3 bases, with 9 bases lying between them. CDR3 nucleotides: TGTGCCATCAGTGAGTCGGGGCAGGACTACGAGCAGTACTTC. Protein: CAISESGQDYEQYF.

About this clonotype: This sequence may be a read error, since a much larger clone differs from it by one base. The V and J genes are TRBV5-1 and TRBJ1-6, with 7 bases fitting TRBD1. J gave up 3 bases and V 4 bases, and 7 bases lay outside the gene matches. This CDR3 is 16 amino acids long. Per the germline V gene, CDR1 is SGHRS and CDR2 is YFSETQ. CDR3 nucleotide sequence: TGCGCCAGCAGCCCGCAACAGGGGAACTATAATTCACCCCTCCACTTT. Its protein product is CASSPQQGNYNSPLHF.

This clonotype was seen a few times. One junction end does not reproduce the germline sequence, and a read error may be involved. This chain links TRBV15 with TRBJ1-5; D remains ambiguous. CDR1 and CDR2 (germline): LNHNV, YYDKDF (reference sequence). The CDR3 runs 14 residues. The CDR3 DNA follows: TGTGCCATCAGCAAAGGAGTAGGCAATCAGCCCCAGCATTTT. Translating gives CAISKGVGNQPQHF.